The source of this T cell receptor (beta chain) is a study of Ad26.COV2.S vaccination and SARS-CoV-2 variants. The wider study: Intramuscular Ad26.COV2.S at 5x10^10 or 1x10^11 viral particles.

As to treatment: about 20 received Ad26.COV2.S at low or high dose, single or two shots; 5 received placebo; per-sample allocation not given. Repertoires come from day 63 after the first vaccine or placebo injection. As its vector, the vaccine had Ad26, which expressed Wuhan-strain SARS-CoV-2 spike. The CDR3 is 16 amino acids. V gave up 2 bases and J gave up 8 bases, with 21 bases separating them. Germline loops: CDR1 MNHEY, CDR2 SVGEGT. Sequencing was performed with immunoSEQ multiplex PCR; in TCRdb, only in-frame clones are kept and a portion is missing. The table shows approximately 410,000 clones, with 88% occurring only once. Points on this clone: Its antigen is not known.

Broader study findings: Placebo recipients trailed vaccine recipients in spike-specific TCR breadth.

V usage is TRBV6-2 or TRBV6-3 and J usage is TRBJ1-2; D gene uncertain. The clonotype originates from a person aged 18-60 years who received the Ad26.COV2.S COVID-19 vaccine or a placebo. Sequencing was performed on peripheral blood, taken in a trial of Ad26.COV2.S vaccine versus placebo. The CDR3 spells CASSYKTSALGRGYTF. CDR3 DNA: TGTGCCAGCAGTTACAAGACGTCCGCACTGGGCAGAGGCTACACCTTC.